The next 16 T cell receptor beta chains were all read from a single sample in a study of Graves' ophthalmopathy and Graves' hyperthyroidism. TCR beta CDR3 amplification used RNA transcripts. HTBI primers primed a first-round RT-PCR, and a second-round multiplex PCR followed. TCRdb recomputed calls from the multiplex PCR reads with MiXCR, one row per CDR3 protein. The table lists hundreds of thousands of distinct CDR3 sequences, 40% of them singletons. Specimen: peripheral blood. These receptors were collected from an adult man with Graves' ophthalmopathy.

This clonotype has more than one count but fewer than ten. The CDR3 bases are TGTGCCAGCAGCTTTGACGTAAGCTCTGGAAACACCATATATTTT. It yields the protein CASSFDVSSGNTIYF. The J gene is TRBJ1-3, the V gene TRBV11-1; D is undetermined. The CDR3 is 15 amino acids. Germline lookup yields CDR1 SGHAT and CDR2 FQDESV (reference sequence). Trimming left V 3 bases short and J 0 bases short, with 9 bases between.

This CDR3 is CASSGGQGDYGYTF. CDR3 bases: TGTGCCAGCAGTGGGGGACAGGGCGACTATGGCTACACCTTC. The genes are TRBV2 and TRBJ1-2, with TRBD1 identical over 9 bases. This CDR3 is 14 amino acids long. V dropped 4 bases and J dropped 3; count of bases not matched to a gene: 3. Germline V gene data show CDR1 as SNHLY and CDR2 as FYNNEI.

This clonotype came up a few times. The V and J genes are TRBV7-6 and TRBJ2-5; TRBD2 agrees at 7 bases. CDR3 length equals 16 residues. With 1 base clipped from V and 4 bases from J, the junction kept 9 bases outside the gene matches. Germline lookup yields CDR1 SGHVS and CDR2 FNYEAQ. The CDR3 loop reads CASSLEGGTIRETQYF. As DNA, the CDR3 is TGTGCCAGCAGCTTAGAGGGAGGGACTATCCGAGAGACCCAGTACTTC.

This clonotype was counted at least ten times. V gene TRBV11-2 combines with J gene TRBJ2-7; TRBD1 matches 10 bases. Germline CDR1 SGHAT, CDR2 FQNNGV. V lost 5 bases to trimming and J lost 4 bases; unmatched junction nucleotides: 5. The CDR3 is made up of 14 amino acids. Here the CDR3 reads CASSRQGALYEQYF. DNA of the CDR3: TGTGCCAGCAGCCGACAGGGGGCTCTGTACGAGCAGTACTTC.

In its sample, this clonotype was seen a few times. This chain links TRBV7-2 with TRBJ1-3; TRBD1 matches at 10 bases. From germline, CDR1 is SGHTA and CDR2 FQGNSA. With 6 bases clipped from V and 9 bases from J, the junction kept 8 bases outside the gene matches. The length of the CDR3 is 14 residues. The CDR3 loop is CASRLRQGAGTIYF. The CDR3 DNA sequence: TGTGCCAGCAGATTGAGACAGGGGGCAGGCACCATATATTTT. Full variable domain (outside the CDR3, taken from reference TRBV7-2 and TRBJ1-3): GAGVSQSPSNKVTEKGKDVELRCDPISGHTALYWYRQSLGQGLEFLIYFQGNSAPDKSGLPSDRFSAERTGGSVSTLTIQRTQQEDSAVYLCASRLRQGAGTIYFGEGSWLTVV.

The chain combines TRBV19 with TRBJ1-5; possibly TRBD1 for D (6 bases). V dropped 8 bases and J dropped 7 bases, with 21 bases sitting between them. The CDR3 is 15 residues long. Germline values: CDR1 LNHDA, CDR2 SQIVND (reference sequence). This CDR3 reads CASQVHNRVNQPQHF. In DNA, the CDR3 is TGTGCCAGTCAAGTTCACAACAGGGTAAACCAGCCCCAGCATTTT.

Concerning this clonotype itself: Just one base apart from a much larger clone, this may be a read error. This chain uses TRBV5-8 with TRBJ1-5, with a possible D match to TRBD1 (5 bases). The CDR3 covers 15 residues. CDR1 and CDR2 (germline): SGHTS, YDEGEE. The CDR3 DNA reads TGCGCCAGCAGCTTAACAGCACAGGGCAATCAGCCCCAGCATTTT. Protein: CASSLTAQGNQPQHF.

A few counts support this clonotype. The V call is TRBV19, the J call TRBJ2-2; no reliable D call. Trimming cost V 6 bases and J 2 bases, with 13 bases left between them. Looked up from germline, CDR1 is LNHDA and CDR2 is SQIVND (reference sequence). The CDR3 covers 15 residues. CDR3: CASSPRASNTGELFF. The CDR3 DNA follows: TGTGCCAGTAGCCCCCGGGCCTCCAACACCGGGGAGCTGTTTTTT.

This chain connects TRBV2 to TRBJ1-5; a weak D match, TRBD1 (5 bases). Trimming removed 8 bases from V and 14 bases from J, with 16 bases in between. This CDR3 contains 11 residues. The germline V gene has CDR1 SNHLY and CDR2 FYNNEI. The CDR3 loop reads CASQGIGHEHF. In DNA, the CDR3 is TGTGCCAGCCAGGGTATCGGCCATGAGCATTTT. Drawing the rest from reference TRBV2 and TRBJ1-5, the complete variable domain is EPEVTQTPSHQVTQMGQEVILRCVPISNHLYFYWYRQILGQKVEFLVSFYNNEISEKSEIFDDQFSVERPDGSNFTLKIRSTKLEDSAMYFCASQGIGHEHFGDGTRLSIL.

In regard to this clonotype: The germline gene is not matched at one end of the junction; a read error may be the cause. The gene calls are TRBV7-9 and TRBJ2-7, with unresolved D. CDR3 length: 11 residues. Germline V gene sequence: CDR1 SEHNR, CDR2 FQNEAQ (reference sequence). CDR3 coding DNA: TGTGTCAGCAGCTCTTCATACGAGCAGTACTTC. Its translation: CVSSSSYEQYF. Together with reference TRBV7-9 and TRBJ2-7, the CDR3 gives the full variable domain: DTGVSQNPRHKITKRGQNVTFRCDPISEHNRLYWYRQTLGQGPEFLTYFQNEAQLEKSRLLSDRFSAERPKGSFSTLEIQRTEQGDSAMYLCVSSSSYEQYFGPGTRLTVT.

The J gene is TRBJ2-7, the V gene TRBV7-3; 10 bases are shared with TRBD2. Germline CDR1 and CDR2: SGHTA and FQGTGA. V lost 5 bases and J lost 7; bases outside the gene matches: 14. This CDR3 contains 16 residues. The CDR3 sequence is CASSPNSGGIFDEQYF. The CDR3 nucleotides are TGTGCCAGCAGCCCAAATAGCGGGGGGATTTTCGATGAGCAGTACTTC. Combining the CDR3 with reference TRBV7-3 and TRBJ2-7 gives the whole variable domain GAGVSQTPSNKVTEKGKYVELRCDPISGHTALYWYRQSLGQGPEFLIYFQGTGAADDSGLPNDRFFAVRPEGSVSTLKIQRTERGDSAVYLCASSPNSGGIFDEQYFGPGTRLTVT.

The chain employs TRBV9 and TRBJ1-1; TRBD1 matches at 10 bases. The CDR3 loop spans 15 amino acids. The V segment lost 5 bases and the J segment 11 bases; nucleotides outside the gene matches: 15. Germline loops: CDR1 SGDLS, CDR2 YYNGEE. The CDR3 here is CASSPTGTGDRSAFF. The CDR3 coding sequence is TGTGCCAGCAGTCCAACCGGGACAGGGGATCGGAGTGCTTTCTTT.

This clonotype was detected only once. The V call is TRBV29-1, the J call TRBJ2-5, with 8 bases lining up with TRBD1. This CDR3 has 12 amino acids. V shed 1 base and J 9 bases; nucleotides not matched to a gene: 4. From germline, CDR1 is SQVTM and CDR2 ANQGSEA. CDR3 loop: CSVEGVRGPQYF. The CDR3 nucleotides are TGCAGCGTTGAAGGTGTCAGGGGGCCCCAGTACTTC.

This clonotype occurred many times. J is TRBJ2-2 and V is TRBV2; the D is unclear. The CDR3 is made up of 14 amino acids. Germline loops: CDR1 SNHLY, CDR2 FYNNEI. The V and J ends lost 5 bases and 1 base respectively, with 8 bases between them. This chain's CDR3 is CASSLSENTGELFF. The CDR3 DNA sequence: TGTGCCAGCAGTCTCAGCGAGAACACCGGGGAGCTGTTTTTT.

The chain joins TRBV25-1 to TRBJ1-6; perhaps TRBD1 as D (5 bases). The V end was cut by 8 bases, the J end by 9 bases, with 11 bases between. The germline gives CDR1 MGHDK, CDR2 SYGVNS. The length of the CDR3 is 12 residues. Here the CDR3 DNA reads TGTGCCAGCCAGCAGGGTCGTTCACCCCTCCACTTT. Translating it yields CASQQGRSPLHF.

The CDR3 protein is CASSQVDRTRNEKLFF. Here the CDR3 DNA reads TGCGCCAGCAGCCAAGTGGACAGGACAAGAAATGAAAAACTGTTTTTT. The chain couples TRBV4-1 to TRBJ1-4, with 7 bases identical to TRBD1. The CDR3 covers 16 residues. The V gene end was trimmed by 1 base and the J gene end by 5 bases; junction bases not matched to a gene: 7. The germline gives CDR1 MGHRA, CDR2 YSYEKL.